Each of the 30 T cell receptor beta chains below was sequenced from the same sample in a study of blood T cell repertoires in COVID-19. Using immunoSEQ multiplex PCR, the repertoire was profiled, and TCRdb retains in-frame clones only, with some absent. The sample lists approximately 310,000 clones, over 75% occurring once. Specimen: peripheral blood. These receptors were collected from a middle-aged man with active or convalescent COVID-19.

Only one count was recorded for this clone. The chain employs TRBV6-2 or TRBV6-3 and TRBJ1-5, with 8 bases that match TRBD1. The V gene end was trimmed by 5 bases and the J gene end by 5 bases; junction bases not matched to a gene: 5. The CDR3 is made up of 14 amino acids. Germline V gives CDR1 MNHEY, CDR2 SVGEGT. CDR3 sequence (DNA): TGTGCCAGCAGTCCCACAGGGGGGCATCAGCCCCAGCATTTT. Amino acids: CASSPTGGHQPQHF.

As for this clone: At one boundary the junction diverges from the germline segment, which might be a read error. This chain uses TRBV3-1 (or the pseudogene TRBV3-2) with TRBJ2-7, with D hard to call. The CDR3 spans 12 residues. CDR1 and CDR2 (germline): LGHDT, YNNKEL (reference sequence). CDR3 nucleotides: TGTGCCAGCAGCCAAGATTTGACAAAGTGGCACTTC. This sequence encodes CASSQDLTKWHF.

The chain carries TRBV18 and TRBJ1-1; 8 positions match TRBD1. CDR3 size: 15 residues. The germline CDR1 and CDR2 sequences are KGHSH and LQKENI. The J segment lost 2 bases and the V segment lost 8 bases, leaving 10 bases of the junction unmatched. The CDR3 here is CASRLYAGGNTEAFF. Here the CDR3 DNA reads TGTGCCAGCCGCCTTTACGCAGGGGGCAACACTGAAGCTTTCTTT. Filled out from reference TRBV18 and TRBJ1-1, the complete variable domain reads NAGVMQNPRHLVRRRGQEARLRCSPMKGHSHVYWYRQLPEEGLKFMVYLQKENIIDESGMPKERFSAEFPKEGPSILRIQQVVRGDSAAYFCASRLYAGGNTEAFFGQGTRLTVV.

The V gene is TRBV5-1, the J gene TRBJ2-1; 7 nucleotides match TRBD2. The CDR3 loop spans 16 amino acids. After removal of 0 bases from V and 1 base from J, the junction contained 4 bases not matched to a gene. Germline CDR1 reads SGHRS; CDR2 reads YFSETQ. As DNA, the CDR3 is TGCGCCAGCAGCTTGGACGGCGGGAGATCCTACAATGAGCAGTTCTTC. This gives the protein CASSLDGGRSYNEQFF.

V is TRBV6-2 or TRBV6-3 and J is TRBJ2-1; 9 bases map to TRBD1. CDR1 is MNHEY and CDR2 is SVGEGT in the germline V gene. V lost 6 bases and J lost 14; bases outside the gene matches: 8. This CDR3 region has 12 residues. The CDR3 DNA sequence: TGTGCCAGCAGCCTAAGGGACAGGGAAGAGTTCTTC. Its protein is CASSLRDREEFF.

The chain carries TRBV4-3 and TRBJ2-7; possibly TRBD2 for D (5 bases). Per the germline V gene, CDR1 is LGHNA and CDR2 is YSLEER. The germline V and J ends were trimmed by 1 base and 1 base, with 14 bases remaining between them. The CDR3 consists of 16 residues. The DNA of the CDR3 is TGCGCCAGCAGCCAAGTTTATCCGGGGTGGTCCTACGAGCAGTACTTC. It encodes CASSQVYPGWSYEQYF.

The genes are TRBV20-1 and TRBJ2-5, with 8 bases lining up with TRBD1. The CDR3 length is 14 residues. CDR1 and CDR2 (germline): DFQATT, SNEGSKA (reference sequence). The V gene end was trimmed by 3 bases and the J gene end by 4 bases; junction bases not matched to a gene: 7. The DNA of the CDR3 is TGCAGTGCTAGTGGACAGGGATCTTCAGAGACCCAGTACTTC. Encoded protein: CSASGQGSSETQYF.

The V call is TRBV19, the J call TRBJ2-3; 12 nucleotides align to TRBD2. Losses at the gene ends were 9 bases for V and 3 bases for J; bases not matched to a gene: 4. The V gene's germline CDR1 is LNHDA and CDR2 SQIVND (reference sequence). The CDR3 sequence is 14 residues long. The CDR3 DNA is TGTGCCAGCAGACTAGCGGGGGAAACAGATACGCAGTATTTT. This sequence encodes CASRLAGETDTQYF.

CDR3: CASSRYGQGDPGNTIYF. CDR3 bases: TGTGCCAGCTCACGTTATGGACAGGGAGATCCTGGAAACACCATATATTTT. The chain links TRBV18 to TRBJ1-3; TRBD1 agrees at 8 bases. Trimming took 4 bases from V and 2 from J; bases not matched to a gene: 10. Germline CDR1 reads KGHSH; CDR2 reads LQKENI. The CDR3 runs 17 residues.

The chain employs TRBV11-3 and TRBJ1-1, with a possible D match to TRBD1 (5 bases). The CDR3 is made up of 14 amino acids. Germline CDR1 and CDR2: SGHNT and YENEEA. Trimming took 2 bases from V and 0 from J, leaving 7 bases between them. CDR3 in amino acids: CASSLSGVNTEAFF. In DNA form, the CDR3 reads TGTGCCAGCAGCTTATCGGGGGTGAACACTGAAGCTTTCTTT. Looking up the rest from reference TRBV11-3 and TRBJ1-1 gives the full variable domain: EAGVVQSPRYKIIEKKQPVAFWCNPISGHNTLYWYLQNLGQGPELLIRYENEEAVDDSQLPKDRFSAERLKGVDSTLKIQPAELGDSAVYLCASSLSGVNTEAFFGQGTRLTVV.

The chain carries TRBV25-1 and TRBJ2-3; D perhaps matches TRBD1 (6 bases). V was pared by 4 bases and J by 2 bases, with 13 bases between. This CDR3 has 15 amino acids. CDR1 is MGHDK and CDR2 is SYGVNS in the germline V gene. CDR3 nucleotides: TGTGCCAGCAGTGCACAGGGATGGCTCACAGATACGCAGTATTTT. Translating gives CASSAQGWLTDTQYF.

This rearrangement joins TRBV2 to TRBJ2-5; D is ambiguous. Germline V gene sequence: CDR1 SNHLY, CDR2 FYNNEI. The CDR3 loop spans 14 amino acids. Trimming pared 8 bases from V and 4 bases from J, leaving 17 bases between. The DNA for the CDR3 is TGTGCCAGCCTCCCAGTAGTCTCAGGAGAGACCCAGTACTTC. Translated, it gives CASLPVVSGETQYF.

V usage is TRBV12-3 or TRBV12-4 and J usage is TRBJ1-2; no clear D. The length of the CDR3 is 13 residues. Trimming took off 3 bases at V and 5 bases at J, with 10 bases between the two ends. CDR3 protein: CASSFDSGYGYTF. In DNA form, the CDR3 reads TGTGCCAGCAGTTTCGACTCGGGGTATGGCTACACCTTC.

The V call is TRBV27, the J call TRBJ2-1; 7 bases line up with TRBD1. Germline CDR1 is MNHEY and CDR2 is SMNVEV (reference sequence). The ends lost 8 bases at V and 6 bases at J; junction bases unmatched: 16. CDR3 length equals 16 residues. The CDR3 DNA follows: TGTGCCAGCGAAGTAAGCCCGGGACAGTACTTCAATGAGCAGTTCTTC. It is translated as CASEVSPGQYFNEQFF.

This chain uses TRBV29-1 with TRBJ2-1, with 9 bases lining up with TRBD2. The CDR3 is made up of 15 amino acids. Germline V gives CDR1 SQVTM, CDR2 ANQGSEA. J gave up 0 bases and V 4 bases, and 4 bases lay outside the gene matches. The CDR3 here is CSVASGDPSYNEQFF. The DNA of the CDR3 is TGCAGCGTTGCTAGCGGGGACCCCTCCTACAATGAGCAGTTCTTC.

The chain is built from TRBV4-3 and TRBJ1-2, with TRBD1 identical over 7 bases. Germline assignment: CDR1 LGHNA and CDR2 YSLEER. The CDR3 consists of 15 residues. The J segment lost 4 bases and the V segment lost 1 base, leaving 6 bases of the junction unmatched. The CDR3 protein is CASSQVRAGGYGYTF. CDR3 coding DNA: TGCGCCAGCAGCCAAGTGAGGGCAGGGGGCTATGGCTACACCTTC.

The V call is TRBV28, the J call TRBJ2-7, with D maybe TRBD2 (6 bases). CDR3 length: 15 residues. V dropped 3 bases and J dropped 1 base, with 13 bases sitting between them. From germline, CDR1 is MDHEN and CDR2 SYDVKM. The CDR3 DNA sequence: TGTGCCAGCAGTTTGGGTGGAGGGTTTTCCTACGAGCAGTACTTC. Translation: CASSLGGGFSYEQYF.

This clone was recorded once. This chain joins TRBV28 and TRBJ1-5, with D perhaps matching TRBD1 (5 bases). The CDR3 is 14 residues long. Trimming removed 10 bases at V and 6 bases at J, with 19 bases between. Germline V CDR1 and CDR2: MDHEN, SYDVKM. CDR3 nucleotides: TGTGCCACCGAGCTACGCGGGGCCGGTCAGCCCCAGCATTTT. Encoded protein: CATELRGAGQPQHF.

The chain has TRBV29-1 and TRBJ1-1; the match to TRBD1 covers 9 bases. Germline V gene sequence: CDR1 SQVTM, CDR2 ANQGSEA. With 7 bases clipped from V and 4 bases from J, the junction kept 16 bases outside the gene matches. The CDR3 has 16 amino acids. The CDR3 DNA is TGCAGCGCAAAGGGAGGGACAGGGCTTATGACCACTGAAGCTTTCTTT. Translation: CSAKGGTGLMTTEAFF. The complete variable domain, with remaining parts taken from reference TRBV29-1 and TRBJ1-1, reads SAVISQKPSRDICQRGTSLTIQCQVDSQVTMMFWYRQQPGQSLTLIATANQGSEATYESGFVIDKFPISRPNLTFSTLTVSNMSPEDSSIYLCSAKGGTGLMTTEAFFGQGTRLTVV.

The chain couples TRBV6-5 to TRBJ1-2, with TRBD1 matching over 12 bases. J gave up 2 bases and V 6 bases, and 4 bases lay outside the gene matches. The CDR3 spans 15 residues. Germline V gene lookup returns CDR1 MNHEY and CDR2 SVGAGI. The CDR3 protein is CASRAGTGGNYGYTF. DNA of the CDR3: TGTGCCAGCAGAGCAGGGACAGGGGGCAACTATGGCTACACCTTC.

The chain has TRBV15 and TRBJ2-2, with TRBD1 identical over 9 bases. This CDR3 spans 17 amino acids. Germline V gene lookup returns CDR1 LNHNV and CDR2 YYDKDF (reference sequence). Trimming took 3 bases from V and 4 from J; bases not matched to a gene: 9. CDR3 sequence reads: CATSSVLGQGFTGELFF. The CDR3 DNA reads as TGTGCCACCAGCAGTGTCCTCGGACAGGGGTTCACCGGGGAGCTGTTTTTT.

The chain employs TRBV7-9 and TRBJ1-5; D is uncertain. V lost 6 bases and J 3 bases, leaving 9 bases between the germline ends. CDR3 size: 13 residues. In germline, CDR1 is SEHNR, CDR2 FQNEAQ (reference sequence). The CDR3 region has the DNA TGTGCCAGCAGTCAGTCCCACAATCAGCCCCAGCATTTT. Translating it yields CASSQSHNQPQHF.

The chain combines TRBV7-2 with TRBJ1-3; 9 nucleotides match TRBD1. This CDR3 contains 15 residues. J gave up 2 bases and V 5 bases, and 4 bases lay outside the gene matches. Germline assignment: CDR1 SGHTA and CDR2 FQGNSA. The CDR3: CASSVRDRAGNTIYF. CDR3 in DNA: TGTGCCAGCAGCGTACGGGACAGGGCTGGAAACACCATATATTTT.

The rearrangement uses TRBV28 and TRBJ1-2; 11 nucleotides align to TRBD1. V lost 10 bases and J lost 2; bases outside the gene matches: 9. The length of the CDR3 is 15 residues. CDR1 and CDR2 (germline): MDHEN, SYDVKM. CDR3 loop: CATTGDRGWNYGYTF. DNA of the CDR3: TGTGCCACCACGGGGGACAGGGGGTGGAACTATGGCTACACCTTC.

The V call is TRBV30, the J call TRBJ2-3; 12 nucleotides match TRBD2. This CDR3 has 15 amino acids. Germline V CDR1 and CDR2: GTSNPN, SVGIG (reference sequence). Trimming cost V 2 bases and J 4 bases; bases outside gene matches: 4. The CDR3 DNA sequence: TGTGCCTGGAGTCCCGGACTAGCGGGATCAGATACGCAGTATTTT. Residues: CAWSPGLAGSDTQYF.

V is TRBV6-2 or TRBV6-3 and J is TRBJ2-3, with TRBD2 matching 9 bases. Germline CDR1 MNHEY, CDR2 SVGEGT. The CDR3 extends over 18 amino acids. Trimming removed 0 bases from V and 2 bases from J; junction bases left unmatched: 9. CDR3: CASSYSARLADNTDTQYF. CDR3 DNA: TGTGCCAGCAGTTACTCGGCGAGACTAGCGGACAACACAGATACGCAGTATTTT.

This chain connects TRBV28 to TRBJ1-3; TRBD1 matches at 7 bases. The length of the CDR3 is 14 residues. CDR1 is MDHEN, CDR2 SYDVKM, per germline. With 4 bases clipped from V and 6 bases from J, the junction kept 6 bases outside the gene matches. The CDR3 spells CASSSGTVLNTIYF. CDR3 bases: TGTGCCAGCAGTTCCGGGACAGTACTAAACACCATATATTTT.

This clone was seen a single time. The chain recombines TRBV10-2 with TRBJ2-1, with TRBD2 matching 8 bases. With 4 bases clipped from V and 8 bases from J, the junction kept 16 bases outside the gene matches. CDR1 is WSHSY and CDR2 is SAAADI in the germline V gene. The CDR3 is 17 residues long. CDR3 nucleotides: TGCGCCAGCAGTGGGAGTGTAAGCGGGGGCGTTAGCTATGAGCAGTTCTTC. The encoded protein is CASSGSVSGGVSYEQFF.

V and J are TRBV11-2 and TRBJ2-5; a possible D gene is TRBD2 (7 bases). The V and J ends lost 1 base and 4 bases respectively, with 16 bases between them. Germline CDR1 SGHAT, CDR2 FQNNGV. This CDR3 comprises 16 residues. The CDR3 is CASSLGNNRGGETQYF. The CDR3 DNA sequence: TGTGCCAGCAGCTTAGGCAACAATAGGGGGGGAGAGACCCAGTACTTC.

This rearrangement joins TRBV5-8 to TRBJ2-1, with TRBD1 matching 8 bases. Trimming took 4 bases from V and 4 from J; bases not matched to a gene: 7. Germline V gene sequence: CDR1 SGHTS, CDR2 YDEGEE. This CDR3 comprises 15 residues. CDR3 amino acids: CASSPGQGPYNEQFF. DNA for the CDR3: TGTGCCAGCAGCCCTGGACAGGGACCTTACAATGAGCAGTTCTTC. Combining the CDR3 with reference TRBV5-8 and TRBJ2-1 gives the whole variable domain EAGVTQSPTHLIKTRGQQATLRCSPISGHTSVYWYQQALGLGLQFLLWYDEGEERNRGNFPPRFSGRQFPNYSSELNVNALELEDSALYLCASSPGQGPYNEQFFGPGTRLTVL.